These 2 T cell receptor beta chains came from one sample sequenced in a study of cytomegalovirus exposure and HLA in healthy donors listed by TCRdb under 2017. Preparation of the library involved the immunoSEQ multiplex PCR assay. The multiplex PCR relied on a mix of 60 forward primers for TCR Vbeta segments and 13 reverse primers for TCR Jbeta segments. Imported from immuneACCESS, the table was reduced by TCRdb to in-frame sequences with V and J called. These copies leave out some clones; in studies compared against another copy, an unresolved V gene accounts for under half, and the cause of the remainder is not known. Within this sample are 150,000 or so clones, with over 60% of them counted one time only. Of the sample, 0.66% falls within the top ten clones. Sequencing was done on a sample of PBMCs. The receptors were gathered from a male donor in good health and CMV-seronegative.

The V gene is TRBV5-1, the J gene TRBJ2-2, with 8 positions matching TRBD2. J was trimmed by 7 bases and V by 5 bases; bases with no gene match: 10. The germline V gene has CDR1 SGHRS and CDR2 YFSETQ. This CDR3 has 15 amino acids. This CDR3 is CASSPTGGAGGELFF. Written as DNA, the CDR3 is TGCGCCAGCAGTCCTACCGGGGGGGCCGGCGGGGAGCTGTTTTTT.

The J gene is TRBJ2-6, the V gene TRBV30; 10 nucleotides line up with TRBD1. Trimming at V came to 0 bases and at J to 4 bases, leaving 6 bases not matched to a gene. CDR1 is GTSNPN and CDR2 is SVGIG in the germline V gene (reference sequence). CDR3 length equals 17 residues. The CDR3 DNA reads TGTGCCTGGAGTGTGAGACAGGGGGCGACCGGGGCCAACGTCCTGACTTTC. Its translation is CAWSVRQGATGANVLTF.